Listed below are T cell receptor beta chains from one sample, sequenced in a study of shared clonotypes between healthy human individuals. Here immunoSEQ multiplex PCR was the method, and the copy in TCRdb shows in-frame clones only, minus some. Of under 1 million clones listed, 80% to 95% were seen once; the top ten hold nearly 25%. The sample comprised naive CD8+ T cells sorted from blood. The receptors derive from a man aged 25 to 40 in good health. Each CDR3 is given with its conserved first and last residue. The D gene is left open where the match is weak. Rows may omit the clone size; those that give it use once, few, many or a size class.

TRBV7-2	TRBJ1-5	NA	NA	TGTGCCAGCAGCTTAGATCGACTGCAGGGGAATCAGCCCCAGCATTTT	CASSLDRLQGNQPQHF
TRBV5-8	TRBJ2-7	NA	once	TGTGCCAGCAGCCCAAGGCCCCAGGGCCAAGCCTACGAGCAGTACTTC	CASSPRPQGQAYEQYF
TRBV29-1	TRBJ2-1	TRBD2	NA	TGCAGCGTTGAAGGTCAAGCGGGAGGGCCTGAGCAGTTCTTC	CSVEGQAGGPEQFF
TRBV4-3	TRBJ2-5	NA	NA	TGCGCCAGCAGCCAAGATCGGGCGGACCAAGAGACCCAGTACTTC	CASSQDRADQETQYF
TRBV27	TRBJ2-7	TRBD1	NA	TGTGCCAGCAGACAGACAGGGGGGTTTTACGAGCAGTACTTC	CASRQTGGFYEQYF
TRBV30	TRBJ1-3	NA	few	TGTGCCTGGGGGATAGACCAAGGAAACACCATATATTTT	CAWGIDQGNTIYF
TRBV15	TRBJ2-7	NA	NA	TGTGCCACCAGCTCCCTCGGGGCTTACGAGCAGTACTTC	CATSSLGAYEQYF
TRBV28	TRBJ2-2	TRBD2	few	TGTGCCAGCAGTTTAGCTACTAGCGGGAGGCTCTCCGGGGAGCTGTTTTTT	CASSLATSGRLSGELFF
TRBV5-1	TRBJ2-5	TRBD2	NA	TGCGCCAGCAGCTTGACTAGCGGACAAGAGACCCAGTACTTC	CASSLTSGQETQYF
TRBV28	TRBJ1-2	NA	NA	TGTGCCAGCACCCGGGGGGGGCATGGTGGCTACACCTTC	CASTRGGHGGYTF
TRBV5-5	TRBJ2-7	NA	NA	TGTGCCAGCAGCTGGGCCCGGGCCTACGAGCAGTACTTC	CASSWARAYEQYF
TRBV5-1	TRBJ2-2	TRBD2	NA	TGCGCCAGCAGCCCGGGACTAGCGGGAGGGGACGGGGAGCTGTTTTTT	CASSPGLAGGDGELFF
TRBV6-5	TRBJ2-7	TRBD2	NA	TGTGCCAGCAGTTACTTAGGCGGGAGTTCCCACGAGCAGTACTTC	CASSYLGGSSHEQYF
TRBV10-2	TRBJ2-7	NA	NA	TGCGCCAGCATGGGGGGGCCCTACGAGCAGTACTTC	CASMGGPYEQYF
TRBV5-4	TRBJ1-2	NA	NA	TGTGCCAGCAGCTTGGACAGGGATGACTATGGCTACACCTTC	CASSLDRDDYGYTF
TRBV27	TRBJ2-1	TRBD1	NA	TGTGCCAGCAGTTTATCGGGACAGGGAAATGAGCAGTTCTTC	CASSLSGQGNEQFF
TRBV9	TRBJ2-7	NA	NA	TGTGCCAGCAGCCCGAGTGGTCGGGGTTACGAGCAGTACTTC	CASSPSGRGYEQYF
TRBV28	TRBJ2-7	NA	NA	TGTGCCAGCGTGGGGAGGACCTACGAGCAGTACTTC	CASVGRTYEQYF
TRBV6-5	TRBJ2-7	NA	once	TGTGCCAGCAGTTCTGGAGGGAACTCCTACGAGCAGTACTTC	CASSSGGNSYEQYF